The entry below describes one TCR beta chain. These data come from a study of blood T cell repertoires in COVID-19. Study context: Samples came from the United States, Italy and Spain, spanning acute and convalescent COVID-19. T cells, B-cell-depleted T cells, or PBMCs supplied cDNA or gDNA.

The authors' processing: Counts of nucleated cells, estimated from reference gene primer amplification, were obtained. Data came from immunoSEQ multiplex PCR; TCRdb stores just in-frame clones and leaves some out. V and J calls plus clone size are reproduced from that table; the DNA served to infer D and trimming. The sample holds roughly 57,000 clones; 65% to 85% are singletons and the top ten take 3.2%. Per the germline V gene, CDR1 is MNHNS and CDR2 is SASEGT. Trimming took 0 bases from V and 6 from J; bases not matched to a gene: 13. The CDR3 length is 18 residues. The rearrangement uses TRBV6-1 and TRBJ2-3; 9 bases fit TRBD1. The sample comprised peripheral blood. The receptor was isolated from a man aged 60-69 years with acute or convalescent COVID-19. For the CDR3, the DNA is TGTGCCAGCAGTGAAGCGCTTTATCCGGGACAGGGTGTGGATACGCAGTATTTT. As protein: CASSEALYPGQGVDTQYF.